This is a list of T cell receptor beta chains from one sample in a study of tumor-infiltrating lymphocytes in primary liver carcinoma. TCRdb redid the calling of the multiplex PCR reads with MiXCR, one entry per CDR3 protein. The data contain about 200,000 distinct CDR3 sequences, around three fifths of them seen just once; the ten biggest clones take up roughly 6.8%. The sample consisted of peripheral blood. The receptors stem from a woman aged 60 to 75 with primary liver carcinoma and hepatitis B virus infection. CDR3s include the opening cysteine and the closing phenylalanine or tryptophan. Each record gives: D gene, clone size, V gene, J gene, CDR3 protein, CDR3 DNA. D genes are given only for firm matches. Expanded clones are given a class, and other clones once, few, many or no size at all.

>-|many|TRBV6-5|TRBJ2-7
CASSYSGSYEQYF
TGTGCCAGCAGTTACTCGGGCTCCTACGAGCAGTACTTC
>-|once|TRBV28|TRBJ2-4
CVSSGSQDANIQYF
TGTGTCAGCAGCGGTTCACAGGATGCGAACATTCAGTACTTC
>TRBD1|few|TRBV30|TRBJ1-2
CAWKGQGINYGYTF
TGTGCCTGGAAAGGACAGGGGATTAACTATGGCTACACCTTC
>-|many|TRBV6-1|TRBJ1-5
CASSEAVQNQPQHF
TGTGCCAGCAGTGAAGCGGTACAAAATCAGCCCCAGCATTTT
>-|-|TRBV29-1|TRBJ1-3
CRVEGNRGNTIYF
TGCAGAGTTGAAGGGAACCGTGGAAACACCATATATTTT
>-|-|TRBV11-2|TRBJ2-1
CASSLVGSLWNEQLF
TGCGCCAGCAGCTTGGTAGGGTCGTTGTGGAATGAGCAGTTATTC
>-|few|TRBV5-1|TRBJ2-3
CASRPSGTSDTQYF
TGCGCCAGCAGGCCCAGCGGAACGTCAGATACGCAGTATTTT
>-|-|TRBV7-8|TRBJ1-1
CASSLILIELNTEAFF
TGTGCCAGCAGCCTAATTCTAATCGAATTGAACACTGAAGCTTTCTTT
>TRBD2|many|TRBV7-2|TRBJ2-1
CASSLMTSGLNEQFF
TGTGCCAGCAGCTTAATGACTAGCGGTCTCAATGAGCAGTTCTTC
>-|-|TRBV11-2|TRBJ2-3
CASSPSLRGTDTQYF
TGTGCCAGCAGTCCGTCCCTGCGGGGCACAGATACGCAGTATTTT
>-|many|TRBV29-1|TRBJ1-5
CSVEDSGGLPQHF
TGCAGCGTTGAAGATTCGGGGGGGTTGCCCCAGCATTTT